A single sample is the source of the 20 T cell receptor beta chains below, sequenced in a study of beta chain features in type 1 diabetes. Study-level findings and limits: Significant though moderate, a shortening of TCRB CDR3s appeared in all four CD4+ subsets of Type 1 diabetes patients.

Every isolated RNA sample was fully reverse transcribed, so sequencing captured expressed TCRB transcripts. TCRdb keeps only in-frame clones here, not all; method: immunoSEQ multiplex PCR. The table lists 95,000 to 110,000 clones, 25% to 35% of them singletons. These TCRs are of unknown antigen specificity. The sample taken for sequencing was central memory CD4+ T cells from blood. The receptors shown here come from a woman aged 18-29 years with type 1 diabetes.

The chain carries TRBV7-9 and TRBJ2-3; maybe TRBD2 (5 bases). Germline V gene sequence: CDR1 SEHNR, CDR2 FQNEAQ (reference sequence). V was cut by 2 bases and J by 6 bases, with 9 bases left in between. The CDR3 has 13 residues. CDR3 DNA: TGTGCCAGCAGCTTACGGGGTGTGGATACGCAGTATTTT. It specifies CASSLRGVDTQYF.

The rearrangement uses TRBV7-2 and TRBJ1-3; 9 bases align to TRBD1. Germline-derived CDR1 and CDR2 are SGHTA and FQGNSA. The J segment lost 6 bases and the V segment lost 2 bases, leaving 5 bases of the junction unmatched. This CDR3 comprises 15 residues. This chain's CDR3 is CASSLPGQGLNTIYF. In DNA, the CDR3 is TGTGCCAGCAGCTTACCGGGACAGGGTTTAAACACCATATATTTT.

The chain has TRBV5-1 and TRBJ2-7, with D possibly being TRBD1 (5 bases). V dropped 0 bases and J dropped 2 bases, with 12 bases sitting between them. The CDR3 runs 15 residues. Germline lookup yields CDR1 SGHRS and CDR2 YFSETQ. Here the CDR3 reads CASSLAPDSTYEQYV. The CDR3 DNA is TGCGCCAGCAGCTTGGCCCCCGACAGCACCTACGAGCAGTACGTC.

This clone appeared a few times. The chain employs TRBV5-1 and TRBJ2-3, with 12 bases fitting TRBD2. The germline V gene encodes CDR1 SGHRS and CDR2 YFSETQ. CDR3 length equals 18 residues. The trim removed 5 bases at V and 2 bases at J, leaving 12 bases unmatched. The CDR3 protein is CASRVGTSGPPYTDTQYF. DNA for the CDR3: TGCGCCAGCAGAGTAGGGACTAGCGGGCCTCCCTACACAGATACGCAGTATTTT.

This clone was observed a handful of times. The chain joins TRBV30 to TRBJ1-2; possibly TRBD1 for D (6 bases). V was trimmed by 3 bases and J by 4 bases, leaving 15 bases between them. This CDR3 comprises 14 residues. Germline loops: CDR1 GTSNPN, CDR2 SVGIG (reference sequence). The CDR3, as DNA: TGTGCCTGGAGAGGGTTAGACAGGTCCTATGGCTACACCTTC. Amino acid sequence: CAWRGLDRSYGYTF.

This clone came up a few times. The V call is TRBV11-2, the J call TRBJ1-4; no clear D. V lost 1 base and J lost 7, with 7 bases in between. The CDR3 is 13 amino acids. From germline, CDR1 is SGHAT and CDR2 FQNNGV. Here the CDR3 reads CASSLATSEKLFF. Written as DNA, the CDR3 is TGTGCCAGCAGCTTAGCCACAAGTGAAAAACTGTTTTTT.

Only a few counts were recorded for this clone. This chain uses TRBV5-6 with TRBJ1-1, with D possibly matching TRBD1 (5 bases). The CDR3 runs 14 residues. Trimming pared 4 bases from V and 1 base from J, leaving 11 bases between. Germline CDR1 and CDR2: SGHDT and YYEEEE. In DNA form, the CDR3 reads TGTGCCAGCAGCCGATTGGGGGGGAACACTGAAGCTTTCTTT. As protein: CASSRLGGNTEAFF.

There are many counts of this clone. This chain connects TRBV29-1 to TRBJ2-1, with 11 bases that match TRBD2. The V gene end was trimmed by 6 bases and the J gene end by 6 bases; junction bases not matched to a gene: 7. Germline V CDR1 and CDR2: SQVTM, ANQGSEA. The CDR3 has 14 amino acids. The CDR3 sequence is CSVGGTSGGNEQFF. The CDR3 DNA is TGCAGCGTAGGCGGAACTAGCGGGGGCAATGAGCAGTTCTTC.

A word on this clone: The junction does not match germline at one end; this may be a read error. This chain joins TRBV11-3 and TRBJ1-3; D unresolved. Germline CDR1 reads SGHNT; CDR2 reads YENEEA. The CDR3 covers 15 residues. The CDR3: CASTLGASSGNTIYF. The CDR3 coding sequence is TGTGCCAGCACCTTAGGAGCAAGCTCTGGAAACACCATATATTTT.

For this clone: Within the sample, other DNA sequences also encode this same CDR3. CDR3 residues: CAWSVPGQGNQPQHF. CDR3 bases: TGTGCCTGGAGTGTACCGGGACAGGGCAATCAGCCCCAGCATTTT. This chain connects TRBV30 to TRBJ1-5; 8 nucleotides align to TRBD1. The CDR3 consists of 15 residues. Losses at the gene ends were 0 bases for V and 2 bases for J; bases not matched to a gene: 3. The germline V gene encodes CDR1 GTSNPN and CDR2 SVGIG (reference sequence).

This clone was seen more than once but under ten times. The chain carries TRBV6-5 and TRBJ2-5, with D possibly matching TRBD1 (6 bases). This CDR3 region has 12 residues. Trimming removed 11 bases from V and 3 bases from J, with 13 bases in between. The germline CDR1 and CDR2 sequences are MNHEY and SVGAGI. This CDR3 is CAPPGHKETQYF. CDR3 DNA sequence: TGTGCCCCACCGGGACATAAAGAGACCCAGTACTTC.

The V and J genes are TRBV7-9 and TRBJ1-3, with D tentatively TRBD1 (6 bases). Between the trimmed V and J ends, which lost 3 bases and 5 bases, there was a span of 20 bases. From germline, CDR1 is SEHNR and CDR2 FQNEAQ (reference sequence). This CDR3 region has 17 residues. CDR3 amino acids: CASSFGGAGPDRNTIYF. DNA of the CDR3: TGTGCCAGCAGCTTCGGGGGGGCAGGACCAGATCGAAACACCATATATTTT.

CDR3 nucleotide sequence: TGTGCCAGCAGCTTTTCAGGGGTAACCTACAATGAGCAGTTCTTC. Translated: CASSFSGVTYNEQFF. The chain carries TRBV11-2 and TRBJ2-1, with D maybe TRBD1 (6 bases). Germline V gives CDR1 SGHAT, CDR2 FQNNGV. The CDR3 spans 15 residues. V was clipped by 3 bases and J by 2 bases, with 11 bases between them. The full variable domain, in which reference TRBV11-2 and TRBJ2-1 provide the parts outside the CDR3, is EAGVAQSPRYKIIEKRQSVAFWCNPISGHATLYWYQQILGQGPKLLIQFQNNGVVDDSQLPKDRFSAERLKGVDSTLKIQPAKLEDSAVYLCASSFSGVTYNEQFFGPGTRLTVL.

On this clone: This sample also contains other DNA sequences that code for the same CDR3. This chain connects TRBV27 to TRBJ2-7; 7 bases line up with TRBD1. The CDR3 runs 14 residues. V trimming: 3 bases; J trimming: 3 bases; junction bases outside the gene matches: 5. Germline V CDR1 and CDR2: MNHEY, SMNVEV (reference sequence). CDR3 in amino acids: CASSFGDRDYEQYF. In DNA, the CDR3 is TGTGCCAGCAGTTTTGGGGACAGAGACTACGAGCAGTACTTC.

The table lists this clone with a few counts. The V call is TRBV30, the J call TRBJ1-2; D remains ambiguous. The CDR3 is 11 amino acids. Germline CDR1 GTSNPN, CDR2 SVGIG (reference sequence). V lost 5 bases and J 0 bases, leaving 4 bases between the germline ends. The CDR3, as DNA: TGTGCCTGGTCAACTAACTATGGCTACACCTTC. Translated: CAWSTNYGYTF.

The chain combines TRBV28 with TRBJ2-2; 10 nucleotides agree with TRBD2. V trimming: 6 bases; J trimming: 0 bases; junction bases outside the gene matches: 4. Germline V gene data show CDR1 as MDHEN and CDR2 as SYDVKM. This CDR3 spans 16 amino acids. The CDR3 region is CASRPSGRANTGELFF. For the CDR3, the DNA is TGTGCCAGCAGACCCAGCGGGAGGGCGAACACCGGGGAGCTGTTTTTT.

This clone was observed a single time. CDR3 DNA sequence: TGTGCCAGCAGTTTAGGGGGGGCAGACTCGCGCTATGGCTACACCTTC. It specifies CASSLGGADSRYGYTF. This chain links TRBV28 with TRBJ1-2, with a weak D call TRBD1 (6 bases). This CDR3 spans 16 amino acids. Trimming shortened V by 2 bases and J by 4 bases, and 17 bases separated the two germline ends. CDR1 MDHEN and CDR2 SYDVKM come from the germline V gene.

This clone has a handful of counts. The V gene is TRBV11-2, the J gene TRBJ1-2; 7 nucleotides agree with TRBD1. V trimming: 5 bases; J trimming: 4 bases; junction bases outside the gene matches: 7. The CDR3 runs 14 residues. Per the germline V gene, CDR1 is SGHAT and CDR2 is FQNNGV. CDR3 loop: CASSHGTVAYGYTF. The CDR3 DNA follows: TGTGCCAGCAGCCATGGGACAGTAGCCTATGGCTACACCTTC.

This clone has only a few counts. V is TRBV19 and J is TRBJ2-4; 12 nucleotides align to TRBD2. The CDR3 totals 15 residues. The germline V gene has CDR1 LNHDA and CDR2 SQIVND (reference sequence). Losses at the gene ends were 10 bases for V and 3 bases for J; bases not matched to a gene: 7. In DNA form, the CDR3 reads TGTGCCACCCGAGGACTAGCGGGACACAAAAACATTCAGTACTTC. This translates into CATRGLAGHKNIQYF.

In the case of this clone: The same CDR3 also results from other DNA sequences found in this sample. The chain is built from TRBV30 and TRBJ1-5, with 8 bases that match TRBD1. Germline V gene lookup returns CDR1 GTSNPN and CDR2 SVGIG (reference sequence). CDR3 size: 13 residues. V lost 3 bases to trimming and J lost 4 bases; unmatched junction nucleotides: 2. The CDR3 nucleotides are TGTGCCTGGAGAACAGGGGGGAATCAGCCCCAGCATTTT. Translated: CAWRTGGNQPQHF.